These 11 T cell receptor beta chains share one sample of origin, sequenced in a study of blood T cell repertoires in COVID-19. Only in-frame clones appear in the TCRdb table, and some are missing; sequencing was by immunoSEQ multiplex PCR. The sample has hundreds of thousands of clones, about 89% seen once. The sequenced material came from peripheral blood. Source of these receptors: a man in his forties or fifties with acute or convalescent COVID-19.

The chain carries TRBV28 and TRBJ1-4, with 8 bases aligning to TRBD1. The germline V gene encodes CDR1 MDHEN and CDR2 SYDVKM. The V gene end was trimmed by 0 bases and the J gene end by 5 bases; junction bases not matched to a gene: 5. The CDR3 contains 16 residues. The CDR3, as DNA: TGTGCCAGCAGTTTATGGGCGGGACAGGAGAATGAAAAACTGTTTTTT. Its protein product is CASSLWAGQENEKLFF.

The V and J genes are TRBV5-1 and TRBJ2-1; 13 positions match TRBD2. The CDR3 consists of 19 residues. J lost 0 bases, V lost 7 bases, and 13 bases had no gene match. CDR1 is SGHRS, CDR2 YFSETQ, per germline. The CDR3 DNA is TGCGCCAGCCTCGCAGGACTAGCGGGAGAAAGCGGCTCCTACAATGAGCAGTTCTTC. It is translated as CASLAGLAGESGSYNEQFF.

The chain employs TRBV4-1 and TRBJ2-2; the D is unclear. V lost 4 bases, J lost 1 base, and 10 bases lay in between. CDR3 size: 15 residues. Germline-derived CDR1 and CDR2 are MGHRA and YSYEKL. The CDR3 region has the DNA TGCGCCAGCAGCCGCTGGCAGGAGAACACCGGGGAGCTGTTTTTT. Translating gives CASSRWQENTGELFF.

The genes are TRBV2 and TRBJ1-5, with unresolved D. The CDR3 runs to 17 residues. The V end lost 4 bases, the J end lost 2 bases, and 18 bases lay between the germline ends. Germline values: CDR1 SNHLY, CDR2 FYNNEI. CDR3 bases: TGTGCCAGCAGTGGCCGGGGAAGCGGATCGGGCAATCAGCCCCAGCATTTT. It encodes CASSGRGSGSGNQPQHF.

The chain links TRBV19 to TRBJ1-1, with D tentatively TRBD1 (6 bases). Trimming pared 1 base from V and 10 bases from J, leaving 16 bases between. The germline gives CDR1 LNHDA, CDR2 SQIVND (reference sequence). This CDR3 spans 14 amino acids. The CDR3 nucleotides read TGTGCCAGTAGTATAGCACAGGGTGAGTTTGGAGCTTTCTTT. Amino acid sequence: CASSIAQGEFGAFF.

The CDR3 loop reads CASSLAWANTEAFF. CDR3 nucleotide sequence: TGTGCCAGCAGTTTAGCTTGGGCGAACACTGAAGCTTTCTTT. The V call is TRBV28, the J call TRBJ1-1; D is undetermined. From germline, CDR1 is MDHEN and CDR2 SYDVKM. The CDR3 spans 14 residues. The germline V and J ends were trimmed by 2 bases and 1 base, with 8 bases remaining between them.

The rearrangement links TRBV6-5 to TRBJ1-1; a weak D match, TRBD1 (5 bases). The CDR3 loop spans 12 amino acids. Trimming took off 9 bases at V and 4 bases at J, with 12 bases between the two ends. Germline CDR1 MNHEY, CDR2 SVGAGI. CDR3 protein: CASIAGGTEAFF. CDR3 nucleotides: TGTGCCAGTATCGCCGGGGGCACTGAAGCTTTCTTT.

This chain connects TRBV7-3 to TRBJ2-6; D remains ambiguous. V was pared by 3 bases and J by 2 bases, with 5 bases between. The CDR3 spans 14 residues. Germline CDR1 SGHTA, CDR2 FQGTGA. The chain's CDR3 is CASSFQAGANVLTF. Written as DNA, the CDR3 is TGTGCCAGCAGCTTCCAGGCTGGGGCCAACGTCCTGACTTTC.

Concerning this clone itself: Other DNA sequences in the same sample also yield this CDR3. V gene TRBV2 combines with J gene TRBJ1-2, with 8 nucleotides matching TRBD1. The V gene end was trimmed by 1 base and the J gene end by 4 bases; junction bases not matched to a gene: 2. CDR1 and CDR2 (germline): SNHLY, FYNNEI. This CDR3 has 14 amino acids. CDR3 residues: CASSEGTGLYGYTF. CDR3 coding DNA: TGTGCCAGCAGTGAAGGGACAGGGCTCTATGGCTACACCTTC.

The V call is TRBV21-1, the J call TRBJ2-2; the D segment call TRBD1 is taken from the table without a DNA check. TRBV21-1 corresponds to a pseudogene. The CDR3 has 16 amino acids. The CDR3 is CASSKDRDPNTGELFF. The CDR3 DNA is TGTGCCAGCAGCAAAGACAGGGACCCAAACACCGGGGAGCTGTTTTTT.

The V gene is TRBV19, the J gene TRBJ1-2; D possibly corresponds to TRBD1 (5 bases). This CDR3 spans 14 amino acids. Trimming shortened V by 6 bases and J by 1 base, and 12 bases separated the two germline ends. Germline CDR1 reads LNHDA; CDR2 reads SQIVND (reference sequence). The CDR3 DNA reads as TGTGCCAGTAGCCCCAACAGGAGTAACTATGGCTACACCTTC. Protein sequence: CASSPNRSNYGYTF.